One and the same sample provided the 24 T cell receptor beta chains below, sequenced in a study of CD8 T cells in Susac syndrome. An amount of RNA that ranged from roughly 0.45 to 1 ug was reverse transcribed with random hexamers. In TCRdb, the immunoSEQ multiplex PCR reads were re-called with MiXCR into one record per CDR3 protein. The data hold roughly 250,000 distinct CDR3 sequences, with roughly 95% observed a single time. The sequenced sample consisted of CD4+ T cells from PBMCs. Every receptor here comes from a human donor with Susac syndrome.

This clonotype was counted once. This chain uses TRBV4-1 with TRBJ2-2, with 9 bases matching TRBD2. Germline CDR1 reads MGHRA; CDR2 reads YSYEKL. The CDR3 sequence is 18 residues long. J lost 2 bases, V lost 0 bases, and 7 bases had no gene match. The CDR3 region has the DNA TGCGCCAGCAGCCAAGATTGGCGGACTAGCGCCAACACCGGGGAGCTGTTTTTT. It is translated as CASSQDWRTSANTGELFF.

This clonotype was counted a single time. The V and J genes are TRBV30 and TRBJ1-3; TRBD1 agrees at 8 bases. The CDR3 totals 15 residues. Per the germline V gene, CDR1 is GTSNPN and CDR2 is SVGIG (reference sequence). V lost 0 bases to trimming and J lost 2 bases; unmatched junction nucleotides: 3. CDR3 nucleotides: TGTGCCTGGAGTGTCAACAGGGGGACTGGAAACACCATATATTTT. Translated: CAWSVNRGTGNTIYF.

This chain connects TRBV4-1 to TRBJ2-1, with 8 bases matching TRBD2. The length of the CDR3 is 16 residues. Germline CDR1 reads MGHRA; CDR2 reads YSYEKL. The trim removed 3 bases at V and 8 bases at J, leaving 12 bases unmatched. The DNA for the CDR3 is TGCGCCAGCAGCCACCTAGGGCGCGGGAGGTTTCATGAGCAGTTCTTC. Residues: CASSHLGRGRFHEQFF.

This clonotype has a single count. The chain carries TRBV11-2 and TRBJ2-1, with a weak D call TRBD2 (6 bases). CDR3 size: 11 residues. Trimming took off 10 bases at V and 9 bases at J, with 13 bases between the two ends. CDR1 and CDR2 from the germline V gene are SGHAT and FQNNGV. The DNA of the CDR3 is TGTGCCATATCGGGGGAAGGTGAGCAGTTCTTC. Amino acid sequence: CAISGEGEQFF.

In DNA, the CDR3 is TGTGCCACCAGCAGAGATCGGTTCGAGCGCACGAGCTCCTACGAGCAGTACTTC. Protein product: CATSRDRFERTSSYEQYF. The chain recombines TRBV15 with TRBJ2-7; D gene unclear. V was trimmed by 0 bases and J by 0 bases, leaving 18 bases between them. The CDR3 is made up of 18 amino acids. Germline CDR1 is LNHNV and CDR2 is YYDKDF (reference sequence). Using reference TRBV15 and TRBJ2-7 for the parts outside the CDR3, the full variable domain is DAMVIQNPRYQVTQFGKPVTLSCSQTLNHNVMYWYQQKSSQAPKLLFHYYDKDFNNEADTPDNFQSRRPNTSFCFLDIRSPGLGDTAMYLCATSRDRFERTSSYEQYFGPGTRLTVT.

The V and J genes are TRBV12-3 or TRBV12-4 and TRBJ1-5; 7 positions match TRBD1. Unmatched junction bases numbered 7, after V lost 5 bases and J lost 9 bases. The CDR3 runs 13 residues. The CDR3 DNA follows: TGTGCCAGCAGTCAACAGGGGAACTTGCCCCAGCATTTT. This sequence encodes CASSQQGNLPQHF.

The chain links TRBV27 to TRBJ1-2, with D hard to call. The CDR3 extends over 15 amino acids. Germline assignment: CDR1 MNHEY and CDR2 SMNVEV (reference sequence). Trimming pared 6 bases from V and 1 base from J, leaving 15 bases between. DNA for the CDR3: TGTGCCAGCAGCGACAACGGGATTCTTAACTATGGCTACACCTTC. This gives the protein CASSDNGILNYGYTF.

V and J are TRBV29-1 and TRBJ2-3; D gene uncertain. This CDR3 spans 14 amino acids. The V end was cut by 2 bases, the J end by 0 bases, with 9 bases between. From germline, CDR1 is SQVTM and CDR2 ANQGSEA. The DNA of the CDR3 is TGCAGCGTTGAACGGAGAACTAGCACAGATACGCAGTATTTT. This gives the protein CSVERRTSTDTQYF.

The chain has TRBV5-4 and TRBJ2-1; 8 bases fit TRBD2. Germline V gene data show CDR1 as SGHNT and CDR2 as YYREEE (reference sequence). The V and J ends lost 4 bases and 9 bases, in that order; junction bases with no gene match: 12. This CDR3 is 15 amino acids long. The CDR3 coding sequence is TGTGCCAGCAGCCTCACCGGGACTAGTACTAGTGAGCAGTTCTTC. Translating gives CASSLTGTSTSEQFF. The full variable domain, completed using reference TRBV5-4 and TRBJ2-1, is ETGVTQSPTHLIKTRGQQVTLRCSSQSGHNTVSWYQQALGQGPQFIFQYYREEENGRGNFPPRFSGLQFPNYSSELNVNALELDDSALYLCASSLTGTSTSEQFFGPGTRLTVL.

The chain recombines TRBV3-1 with TRBJ2-3; D may be TRBD2 (5 bases). The germline V and J ends were trimmed by 0 bases and 8 bases, with 9 bases remaining between them. The CDR3 is 13 residues long. In germline, CDR1 is LGHDT, CDR2 YNNKEL (reference sequence). The CDR3 DNA reads TGTGCCAGCAGCCAAGATCTAAGCGGTACGCAGTATTTT. This codes for CASSQDLSGTQYF.

The DNA for the CDR3 is TGCAGTGCTAGAGATGAGAGGGCCACTAATGAAAAACTGTTTTTT. Translating gives CSARDERATNEKLFF. V is TRBV20-1 and J is TRBJ1-4, with unresolved D. CDR3 length equals 15 residues. Trimming stripped 0 bases from V and 2 bases from J, with 10 bases between. Germline lookup yields CDR1 DFQATT and CDR2 SNEGSKA (reference sequence).

The chain carries TRBV7-9 and TRBJ2-7, with TRBD2 as a possible D gene (5 bases). The CDR3 has 16 amino acids. CDR1 and CDR2 (germline): SEHNR, FQNEAQ (reference sequence). V lost 10 bases and J 5 bases, leaving 27 bases between the germline ends. As DNA, the CDR3 is TGTGCCACCGAGGCGGACTTACAACCTTTTCCTAACGAGCAGTACTTC. This encodes CATEADLQPFPNEQYF. Drawing the rest from reference TRBV7-9 and TRBJ2-7, the complete variable domain is DTGVSQNPRHKITKRGQNVTFRCDPISEHNRLYWYRQTLGQGPEFLTYFQNEAQLEKSRLLSDRFSAERPKGSFSTLEIQRTEQGDSAMYLCATEADLQPFPNEQYFGPGTRLTVT.

The chain is built from TRBV30 and TRBJ1-1, with 9 bases that match TRBD1. V gave up 3 bases and J gave up 6 bases; unmatched junction bases: 5. Germline V gene lookup returns CDR1 GTSNPN and CDR2 SVGIG (reference sequence). The CDR3 sequence is 13 residues long. CDR3 in DNA: TGTGCCTGGAGCCTTAGACAGGGGGCTGAAGCTTTCTTT. Translated, it gives CAWSLRQGAEAFF.

This chain joins TRBV6-4 and TRBJ2-2, with D uncertain. This CDR3 is built from 14 residues. Trimming removed 3 bases from V and 7 bases from J, with 12 bases in between. The germline V gene encodes CDR1 MRHNA and CDR2 SNTAGT. Here the CDR3 reads CASSEIAWIGELFF. Here the CDR3 DNA reads TGTGCCAGCAGTGAAATAGCTTGGATCGGGGAGCTGTTTTTT.

V and J are TRBV7-3 and TRBJ2-3, with 9 nucleotides matching TRBD1. Germline-derived CDR1 and CDR2 are SGHTA and FQGTGA. The length of the CDR3 is 16 residues. Germline trimming cut 5 bases from V and 4 bases from J; bases unmatched to any gene: 10. CDR3 DNA: TGTGCCAGCAGCAGCAGACAGGGGGATGTGTCAGATACGCAGTATTTT. Amino acid sequence: CASSSRQGDVSDTQYF. The full variable domain, its missing parts supplied by reference TRBV7-3 and TRBJ2-3, is GAGVSQTPSNKVTEKGKYVELRCDPISGHTALYWYRQSLGQGPEFLIYFQGTGAADDSGLPNDRFFAVRPEGSVSTLKIQRTERGDSAVYLCASSSRQGDVSDTQYFGPGTRLTVL.

In DNA, the CDR3 is TGTGCCAGCAGCCAATATCTAGGTTGGCAGCTAAACTACAATGAGCAGTTCTTC. Amino acid sequence: CASSQYLGWQLNYNEQFF. The V call is TRBV14, the J call TRBJ2-1; D not certain. Germline loops: CDR1 SGHDN, CDR2 FVKESK. This CDR3 is 18 amino acids long. V was cut by 2 bases and J by 3 bases, with 20 bases left in between.

The CDR3: CSAVPGGNTGELFF. The CDR3 region has the DNA TGCAGTGCTGTCCCGGGCGGGAACACCGGGGAGCTGTTTTTT. The chain links TRBV20-1 to TRBJ2-2; D remains ambiguous. The germline V gene encodes CDR1 DFQATT and CDR2 SNEGSKA (reference sequence). CDR3 size: 14 residues. V shed 5 bases and J shed 1 base, with 11 bases lying between them.

The V gene is TRBV11-2, the J gene TRBJ1-5; D not resolved. The CDR3 totals 14 residues. The V gene lost 5 bases and the J gene lost 4 bases, with 12 bases spanning the gap. CDR1 is SGHAT, CDR2 FQNNGV, per germline. The CDR3 is CASSDITHNQPQHF. The CDR3 region has the DNA TGTGCCAGCAGCGATATAACCCATAATCAGCCCCAGCATTTT.

This chain joins TRBV6-5 and TRBJ2-3, with 8 nucleotides matching TRBD2. Germline CDR1 MNHEY, CDR2 SVGAGI. The CDR3 is made up of 14 amino acids. With 5 bases clipped from V and 2 bases from J, the junction kept 3 bases outside the gene matches. CDR3 amino acids: CASSSSGNTDTQYF. CDR3 sequence (DNA): TGTGCCAGCAGTAGTAGCGGGAACACAGATACGCAGTATTTT.

The V call is TRBV20-1, the J call TRBJ2-5; 9 bases align to TRBD2. Germline CDR1 DFQATT, CDR2 SNEGSKA (reference sequence). The CDR3 has 13 amino acids. The CDR3 region is CGGCGRVGETQYF. Written as DNA, the CDR3 is TGCGGGGGGTGCGGGAGGGTCGGGGAGACCCAGTACTTC.

This clonotype turned up a few times. The chain carries TRBV28 and TRBJ2-7; D call uncertain. This CDR3 spans 12 amino acids. Germline values: CDR1 MDHEN, CDR2 SYDVKM. The V end was cut by 2 bases, the J end by 5 bases, with 7 bases between. CDR3 sequence (DNA): TGTGCCAGCAGTTTAGGGTCCCACGAGCAGTACTTC. This gives the protein CASSLGSHEQYF.

J is TRBJ1-3 and V is TRBV20-1; possible D gene TRBD1, 5 bases. Germline loops: CDR1 DFQATT, CDR2 SNEGSKA (reference sequence). Trimming took off 6 bases at V and 0 bases at J, with 15 bases between the two ends. CDR3 size: 15 residues. The CDR3 region is CSAPGPPDSGNTIYF. For the CDR3, the DNA is TGCAGTGCGCCGGGACCGCCGGACTCTGGAAACACCATATATTTT.

The V and J genes are TRBV12-3 or TRBV12-4 and TRBJ1-4; D unresolved. This CDR3 region has 15 residues. V was clipped by 4 bases and J by 3 bases, with 12 bases between them. For the CDR3, the DNA is TGTGCCAGCAGTTCCCGTGGCAGTTCTAATGAAAAACTGTTTTTT. Amino acids: CASSSRGSSNEKLFF.

The chain joins TRBV28 to TRBJ2-7; D not certain. The CDR3 consists of 15 residues. Germline V lookup: CDR1 MDHEN, CDR2 SYDVKM. The V gene lost 6 bases and the J gene lost 2 bases, with 17 bases spanning the gap. This CDR3 reads CASSSTLPSPYEQYF. CDR3 nucleotide sequence: TGTGCCAGCAGCTCCACGCTTCCGTCCCCCTACGAGCAGTACTTC.